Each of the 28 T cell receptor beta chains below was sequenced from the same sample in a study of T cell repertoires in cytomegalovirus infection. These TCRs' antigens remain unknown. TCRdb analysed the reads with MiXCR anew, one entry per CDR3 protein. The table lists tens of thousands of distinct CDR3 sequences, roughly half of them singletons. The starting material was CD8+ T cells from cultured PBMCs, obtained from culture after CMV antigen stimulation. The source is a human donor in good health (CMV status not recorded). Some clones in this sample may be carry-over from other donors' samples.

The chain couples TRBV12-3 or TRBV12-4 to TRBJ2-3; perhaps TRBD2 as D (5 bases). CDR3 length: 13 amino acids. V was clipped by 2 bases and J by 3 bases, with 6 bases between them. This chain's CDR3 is CASSLRGTDTQYF. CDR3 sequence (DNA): TGTGCCAGCAGTTTAAGAGGGACAGATACGCAGTATTTT.

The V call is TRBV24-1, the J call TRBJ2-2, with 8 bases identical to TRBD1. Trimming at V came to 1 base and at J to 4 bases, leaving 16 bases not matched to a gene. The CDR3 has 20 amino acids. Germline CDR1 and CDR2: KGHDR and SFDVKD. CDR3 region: CATSDFIVQGAKVGTGELFF. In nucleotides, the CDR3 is TGTGCCACCAGTGATTTCATCGTCCAGGGGGCTAAGGTTGGCACCGGGGAGCTGTTTTTT.

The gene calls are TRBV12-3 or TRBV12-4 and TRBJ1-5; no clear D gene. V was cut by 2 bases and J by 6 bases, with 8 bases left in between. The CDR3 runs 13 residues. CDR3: CASSLTDSQPQHF. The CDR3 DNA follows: TGTGCCAGCAGTTTAACAGACTCTCAGCCCCAGCATTTT.

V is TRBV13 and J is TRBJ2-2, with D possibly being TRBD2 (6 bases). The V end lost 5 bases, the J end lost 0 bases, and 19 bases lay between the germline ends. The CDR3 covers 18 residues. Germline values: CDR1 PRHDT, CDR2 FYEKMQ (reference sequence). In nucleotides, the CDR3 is TGTGCCAGCAGCGCCCGTCGCGCGGGGCTCGCGAACACCGGGGAGCTGTTTTTT. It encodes CASSARRAGLANTGELFF.

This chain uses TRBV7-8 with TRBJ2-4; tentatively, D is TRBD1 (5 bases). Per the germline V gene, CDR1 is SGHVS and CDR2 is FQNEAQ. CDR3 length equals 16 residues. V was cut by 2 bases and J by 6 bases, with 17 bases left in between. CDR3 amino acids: CASSLRAQGRGNIQYF. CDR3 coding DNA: TGTGCCAGCAGCTTAAGGGCCCAGGGAAGAGGAAACATTCAGTACTTC.

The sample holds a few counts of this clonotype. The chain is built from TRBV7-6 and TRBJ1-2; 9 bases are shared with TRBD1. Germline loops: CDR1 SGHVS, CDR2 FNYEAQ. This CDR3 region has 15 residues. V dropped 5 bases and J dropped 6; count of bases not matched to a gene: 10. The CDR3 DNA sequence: TGTGCCAGCAGCCCCTGGACAGGGGACGGGAATGGCTACACCTTC. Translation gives CASSPWTGDGNGYTF. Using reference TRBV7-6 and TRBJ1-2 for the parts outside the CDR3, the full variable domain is GAGVSQSPRYKVTKRGQDVALRCDPISGHVSLYWYRQALGQGPEFLTYFNYEAQQDKSGLPNDRFSAERPEGSISTLTIQRTEQRDSAMYRCASSPWTGDGNGYTFGSGTRLTVV.

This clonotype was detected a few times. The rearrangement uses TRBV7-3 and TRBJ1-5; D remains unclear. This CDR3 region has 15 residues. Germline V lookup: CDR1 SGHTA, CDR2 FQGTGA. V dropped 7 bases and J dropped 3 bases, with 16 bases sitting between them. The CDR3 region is CASTPSDGINQPQHF. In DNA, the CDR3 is TGTGCCAGCACCCCCTCGGACGGGATCAATCAGCCCCAGCATTTT. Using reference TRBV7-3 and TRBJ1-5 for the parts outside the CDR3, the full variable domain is GAGVSQTPSNKVTEKGKYVELRCDPISGHTALYWYRQSLGQGPEFLIYFQGTGAADDSGLPNDRFFAVRPEGSVSTLKIQRTERGDSAVYLCASTPSDGINQPQHFGDGTRLSIL.

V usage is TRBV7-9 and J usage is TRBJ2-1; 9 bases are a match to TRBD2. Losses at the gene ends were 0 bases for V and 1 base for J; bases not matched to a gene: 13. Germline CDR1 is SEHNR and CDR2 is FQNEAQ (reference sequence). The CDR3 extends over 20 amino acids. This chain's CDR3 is CASSLASGSGGPGSYNEQFF. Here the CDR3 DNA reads TGTGCCAGCAGCTTAGCCTCTGGAAGCGGGGGGCCAGGATCCTACAATGAGCAGTTCTTC.

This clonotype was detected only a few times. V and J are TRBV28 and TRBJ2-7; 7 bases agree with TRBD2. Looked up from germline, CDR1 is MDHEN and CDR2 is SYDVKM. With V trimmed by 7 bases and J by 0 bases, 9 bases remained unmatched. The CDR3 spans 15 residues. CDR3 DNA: TGTGCCAGCAATTCGGTAGCGGGCCGCTCCTACGAGCAGTACTTC. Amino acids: CASNSVAGRSYEQYF.

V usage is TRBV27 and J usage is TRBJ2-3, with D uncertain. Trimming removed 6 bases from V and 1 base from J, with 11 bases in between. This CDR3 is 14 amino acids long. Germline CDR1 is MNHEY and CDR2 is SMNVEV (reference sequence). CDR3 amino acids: CASRSDRGTDTQYF. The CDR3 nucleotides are TGTGCCAGCAGATCGGATCGGGGCACAGATACGCAGTATTTT.

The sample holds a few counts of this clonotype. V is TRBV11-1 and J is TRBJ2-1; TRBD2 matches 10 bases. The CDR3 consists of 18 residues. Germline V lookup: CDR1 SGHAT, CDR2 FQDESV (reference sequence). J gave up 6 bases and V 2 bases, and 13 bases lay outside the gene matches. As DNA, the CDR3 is TGTGCCAGCAGCTTAAGAATCCGGAGCGGGGGGGTCTTCAATGAGCAGTTCTTC. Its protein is CASSLRIRSGGVFNEQFF.

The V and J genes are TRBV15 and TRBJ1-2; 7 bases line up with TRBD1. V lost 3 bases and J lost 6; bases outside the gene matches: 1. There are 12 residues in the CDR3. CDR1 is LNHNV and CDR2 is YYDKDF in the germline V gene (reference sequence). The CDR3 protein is CATSRTGHGYTF. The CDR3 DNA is TGTGCCACCAGCAGGACAGGGCATGGCTACACCTTC.

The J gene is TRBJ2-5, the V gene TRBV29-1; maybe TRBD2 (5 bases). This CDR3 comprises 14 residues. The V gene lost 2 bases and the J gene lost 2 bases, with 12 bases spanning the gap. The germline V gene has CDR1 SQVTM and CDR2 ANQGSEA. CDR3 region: CSVETSGAQETQYF. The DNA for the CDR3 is TGCAGCGTTGAAACCAGCGGAGCACAAGAGACCCAGTACTTC.

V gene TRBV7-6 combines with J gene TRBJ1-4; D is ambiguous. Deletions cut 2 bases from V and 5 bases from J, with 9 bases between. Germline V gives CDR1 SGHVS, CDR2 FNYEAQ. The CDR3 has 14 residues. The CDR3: CASSLRQQNEKLFF. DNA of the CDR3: TGTGCCAGCAGCTTACGTCAGCAGAATGAAAAACTGTTTTTT.

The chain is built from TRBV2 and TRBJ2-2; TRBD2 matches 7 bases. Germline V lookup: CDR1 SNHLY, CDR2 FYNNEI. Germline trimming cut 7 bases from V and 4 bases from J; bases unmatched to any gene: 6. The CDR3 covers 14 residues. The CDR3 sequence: CASMGGRSTGELFF. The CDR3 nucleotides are TGTGCCAGCATGGGGGGGAGAAGCACCGGGGAGCTGTTTTTT.

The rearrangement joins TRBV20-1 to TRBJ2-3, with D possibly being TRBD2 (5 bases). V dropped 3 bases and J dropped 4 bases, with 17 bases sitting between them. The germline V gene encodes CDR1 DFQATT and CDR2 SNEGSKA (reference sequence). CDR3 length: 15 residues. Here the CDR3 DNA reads TGCAGTGCTAGGGGCTTGGGGAGCACGGCAGATACGCAGTATTTT. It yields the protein CSARGLGSTADTQYF.

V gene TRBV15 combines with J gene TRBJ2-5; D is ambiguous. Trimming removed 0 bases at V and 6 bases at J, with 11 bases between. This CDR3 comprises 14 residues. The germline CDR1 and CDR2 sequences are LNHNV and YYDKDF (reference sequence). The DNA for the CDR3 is TGTGCCACCAGCAGAGATCGGAGCATACAGACCCAGTACTTC. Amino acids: CATSRDRSIQTQYF.

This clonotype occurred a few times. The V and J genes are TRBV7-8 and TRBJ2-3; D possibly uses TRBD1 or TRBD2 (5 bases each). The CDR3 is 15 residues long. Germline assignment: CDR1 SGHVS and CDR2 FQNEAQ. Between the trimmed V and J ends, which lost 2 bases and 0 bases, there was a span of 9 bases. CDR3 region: CASSLYGASTDTQYF. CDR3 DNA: TGTGCCAGCAGCTTATACGGGGCTAGCACAGATACGCAGTATTTT. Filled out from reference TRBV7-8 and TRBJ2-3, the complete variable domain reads GAGVSQSPRYKVAKRGQDVALRCDPISGHVSLFWYQQALGQGPEFLTYFQNEAQLDKSGLPSDRFFAERPEGSVSTLKIQRTQQEDSAVYLCASSLYGASTDTQYFGPGTRLTVL.

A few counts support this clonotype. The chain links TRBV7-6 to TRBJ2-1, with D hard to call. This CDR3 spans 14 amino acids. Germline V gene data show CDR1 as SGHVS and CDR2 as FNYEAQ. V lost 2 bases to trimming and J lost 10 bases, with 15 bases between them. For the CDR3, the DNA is TGTGCCAGCAGCTTACCCGAGACATCACTCGAGCAGTTCTTC. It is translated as CASSLPETSLEQFF.

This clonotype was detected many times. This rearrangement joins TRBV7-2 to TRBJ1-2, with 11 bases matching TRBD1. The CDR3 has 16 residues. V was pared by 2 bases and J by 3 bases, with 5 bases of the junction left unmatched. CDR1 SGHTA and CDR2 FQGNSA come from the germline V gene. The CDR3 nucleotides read TGTGCCAGCAGCTTATCGTCGGGACAGGGGGACTATGGCTACACCTTC. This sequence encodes CASSLSSGQGDYGYTF.

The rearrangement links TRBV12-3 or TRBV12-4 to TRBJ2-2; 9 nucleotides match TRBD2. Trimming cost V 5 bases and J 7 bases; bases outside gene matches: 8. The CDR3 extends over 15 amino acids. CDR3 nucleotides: TGTGCCAGCAGTCCAATAGCGGGGGAAAACGGGGAGCTGTTTTTT. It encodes CASSPIAGENGELFF.

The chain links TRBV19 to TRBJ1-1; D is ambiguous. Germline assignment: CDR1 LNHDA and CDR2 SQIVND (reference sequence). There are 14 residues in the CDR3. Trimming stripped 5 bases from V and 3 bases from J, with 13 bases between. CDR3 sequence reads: CASSRGSPDTEAFF. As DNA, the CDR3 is TGTGCCAGTAGTCGCGGGTCTCCTGACACTGAAGCTTTCTTT.

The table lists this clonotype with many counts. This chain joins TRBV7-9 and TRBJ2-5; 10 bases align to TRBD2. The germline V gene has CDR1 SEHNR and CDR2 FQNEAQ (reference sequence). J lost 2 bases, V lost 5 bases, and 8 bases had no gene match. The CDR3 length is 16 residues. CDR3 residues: CASSTLTSGFQETQYF. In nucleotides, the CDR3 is TGTGCCAGCAGCACCTTGACTAGCGGGTTTCAAGAGACCCAGTACTTC.

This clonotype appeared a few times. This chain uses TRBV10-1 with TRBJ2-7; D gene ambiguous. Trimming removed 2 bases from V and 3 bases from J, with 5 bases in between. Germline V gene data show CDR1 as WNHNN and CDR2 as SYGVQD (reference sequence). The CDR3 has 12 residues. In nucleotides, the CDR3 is TGCGCCAGCAGTGAGAATCTCTACGAGCAGTACTTC. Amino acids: CASSENLYEQYF.

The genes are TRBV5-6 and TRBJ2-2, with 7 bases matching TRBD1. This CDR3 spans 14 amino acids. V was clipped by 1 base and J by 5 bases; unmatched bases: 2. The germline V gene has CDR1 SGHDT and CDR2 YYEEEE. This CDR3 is CASSLRGRTGELFF. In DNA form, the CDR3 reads TGTGCCAGCAGCTTGAGGGGGCGTACCGGGGAGCTGTTTTTT.

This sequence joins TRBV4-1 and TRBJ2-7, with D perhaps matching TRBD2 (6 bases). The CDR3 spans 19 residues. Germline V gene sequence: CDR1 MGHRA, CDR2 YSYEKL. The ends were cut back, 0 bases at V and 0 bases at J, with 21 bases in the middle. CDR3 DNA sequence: TGCGCCAGCAGCCAAGAAGGGTATCAGGAGGGAGAGTTCTCCTACGAGCAGTACTTC. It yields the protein CASSQEGYQEGEFSYEQYF.

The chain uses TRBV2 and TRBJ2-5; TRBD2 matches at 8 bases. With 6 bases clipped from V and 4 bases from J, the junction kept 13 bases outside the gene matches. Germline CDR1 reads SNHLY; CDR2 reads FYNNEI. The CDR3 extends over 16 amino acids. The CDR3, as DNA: TGTGCCAGCAGGGTCCCCGCCAGCGGGGGAGGAGAGACCCAGTACTTC. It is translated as CASRVPASGGGETQYF.

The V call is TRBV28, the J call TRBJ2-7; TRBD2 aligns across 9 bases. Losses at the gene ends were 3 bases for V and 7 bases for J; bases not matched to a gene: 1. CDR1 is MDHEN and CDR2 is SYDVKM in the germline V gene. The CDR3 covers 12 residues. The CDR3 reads CASSFGLAEQYF. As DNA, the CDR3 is TGTGCCAGCAGTTTCGGACTAGCGGAGCAGTACTTC.